Below, 4 T cell receptor beta chains from the same sample are listed, as sequenced in a study of blood T cell repertoires in COVID-19. Generated by immunoSEQ multiplex PCR, the TCRdb table keeps only in-frame clones and is missing some. The table lists 26,000 or so clones, about 83% of them singletons. The sequencing input was peripheral blood. The receptors stem from a human donor in a cohort sampled during active COVID-19.

This clone has only a few counts. V is TRBV2 and J is TRBJ2-2; D remains unclear. CDR3 length equals 12 residues. Germline V CDR1 and CDR2: SNHLY, FYNNEI. Trimming shortened V by 2 bases and J by 6 bases, and 4 bases separated the two germline ends. The CDR3 nucleotides are TGTGCCAGCAGTGAATTAGCCGGGGAGCTGTTTTTT. Its translation is CASSELAGELFF.

This sequence joins TRBV12-3 or TRBV12-4 and TRBJ2-1; 7 bases align to TRBD1. The ends lost 9 bases at V and 4 bases at J; junction bases unmatched: 3. This CDR3 comprises 12 residues. CDR3 protein: CASRTGYNEQFF. CDR3 DNA sequence: TGTGCCAGTAGGACAGGTTACAATGAGCAGTTCTTC.

In its sample, this clone was seen once. The chain combines TRBV5-4 with TRBJ2-7, with D perhaps TRBD1 (5 bases). This CDR3 comprises 12 residues. Trimming cost V 3 bases and J 3 bases, with 7 bases left between them. Germline CDR1 and CDR2: SGHNT and YYREEE (reference sequence). This CDR3 reads CASSYDSYEQYF. The CDR3 DNA reads as TGTGCCAGCAGCTATGACAGCTACGAGCAGTACTTC.

The chain employs TRBV3-1 (or the pseudogene TRBV3-2) and TRBJ2-7; tentatively, D is TRBD2 (6 bases). Trimming left V 0 bases short and J 1 base short, with 16 bases between. CDR3 length equals 17 residues. In germline, CDR1 is LGHDT, CDR2 YNNKEL (reference sequence). CDR3 nucleotide sequence: TGTGCCAGCAGCCAAGAGGATGGAGGGGTCCTTTCCTACGAGCAGTACTTC. This gives the protein CASSQEDGGVLSYEQYF.